Many counts were recorded for the clone carrying this T cell receptor (beta chain). Germline CDR1 reads SGHRS; CDR2 reads YFSETQ. V lost 1 base, J lost 3 bases, and 6 bases stayed unmatched. The CDR3 extends over 15 amino acids. This sample stems from a study of identical twins. In TCRdb, the 5' RACE reads were re-called with MiXCR into one record per CDR3 protein. The sample records 400,000 to 550,000 distinct CDR3 sequences, roughly an eighth being singletons. This sample also belongs to another study, concerning yellow fever vaccine responses in identical twins.

The V gene is TRBV5-1, the J gene TRBJ2-5; 7 bases are a match to TRBD1. This sequence was found in a woman younger than 35 in good health. The sequencing input was CD4+ T cells sorted from blood. CDR3 sequence: CASSLSRGNKETQYF. CDR3 DNA sequence: TGCGCCAGCAGCTTGTCCAGGGGGAACAAAGAGACCCAGTACTTC.